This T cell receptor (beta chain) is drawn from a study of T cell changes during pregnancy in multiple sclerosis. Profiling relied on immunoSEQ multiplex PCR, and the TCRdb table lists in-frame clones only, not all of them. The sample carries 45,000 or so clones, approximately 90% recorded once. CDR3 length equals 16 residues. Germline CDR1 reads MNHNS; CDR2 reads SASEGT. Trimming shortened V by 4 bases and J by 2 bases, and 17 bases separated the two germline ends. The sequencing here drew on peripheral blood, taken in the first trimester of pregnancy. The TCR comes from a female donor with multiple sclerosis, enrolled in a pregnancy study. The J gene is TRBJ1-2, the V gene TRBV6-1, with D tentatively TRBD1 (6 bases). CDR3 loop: CASSVPLRGTNYGYTF. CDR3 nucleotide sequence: TGTGCCAGCAGTGTCCCACTGAGGGGGACAAACTATGGCTACACCTTC.